The following is a T cell receptor (beta chain) sequence with its context. This entry belongs to a study of graft-versus-host responses after intestinal transplantation. Trimming removed 4 bases from V and 1 base from J, with 11 bases in between. The germline V gene encodes CDR1 SGDLS and CDR2 YYNGEE. The CDR3 length is 14 residues. The table came from immunoSEQ multiplex PCR; TCRdb's copy has only in-frame clones and leaves some out. The profile shows nearly 100,000 clones, 90% of them singletons. This TCR came from a human patient who received an intestinal transplant, so some T cells may come from the graft donor. The sequencing here drew on PBMCs, taken roughly 450 days after intestinal transplant. This sequence joins TRBV9 and TRBJ1-1; a possible D gene is TRBD1 (5 bases). This chain's CDR3 is CASSPRGENTEAFF. The CDR3 DNA reads TGTGCCAGCAGCCCCCGGGGGGAGAACACTGAAGCTTTCTTT.